The 16 T cell receptor beta chains presented below share a single source sample, sequenced in a study of cytomegalovirus exposure and HLA in healthy donors. The PCR was carried out with 60 Vbeta primers and 13 Jbeta primers. Using immunoSEQ multiplex PCR, the repertoire was profiled, and TCRdb retains in-frame clones only, with some absent. The sample has under 200,000 clones, over 70% seen once. The sample comprised PBMCs. Receptor source: a man aged 50-59 years in good health and CMV-seronegative.

J is TRBJ2-7 and V is TRBV6-1, with TRBD2 matching over 8 bases. Per the germline V gene, CDR1 is MNHNS and CDR2 is SASEGT. V dropped 2 bases and J dropped 4; count of bases not matched to a gene: 7. This CDR3 has 15 amino acids. The CDR3 nucleotides read TGTGCCAGCAGTGAACCCGGGACTAGGGGATACGAGCAGTACTTC. Translated: CASSEPGTRGYEQYF.

The CDR3 reads CASSHRDTSYEQYF. As DNA, the CDR3 is TGCGCCAGCAGCCATCGGGACACCTCCTACGAGCAGTACTTC. The chain is built from TRBV4-1 and TRBJ2-7; D is possibly TRBD1 (6 bases). This CDR3 region has 14 residues. Germline V lookup: CDR1 MGHRA, CDR2 YSYEKL. V shed 3 bases and J shed 0 bases, with 9 bases lying between them.

The V call is TRBV9, the J call TRBJ2-1, with 9 positions matching TRBD1. The J segment lost 6 bases and the V segment lost 4 bases, leaving 8 bases of the junction unmatched. This CDR3 is 15 amino acids long. Germline assignment: CDR1 SGDLS and CDR2 YYNGEE. CDR3 residues: CASSLRDRVSNEQFF. CDR3 nucleotide sequence: TGTGCCAGCAGCCTCCGGGACAGGGTTAGCAATGAGCAGTTCTTC.

This chain joins TRBV11-3 and TRBJ2-2; weak D call: TRBD1 (6 bases). The ends were cut back, 4 bases at V and 7 bases at J, with 19 bases in the middle. Germline V CDR1 and CDR2: SGHNT, YENEEA. This CDR3 is built from 16 residues. CDR3 protein: CASSSTVAGAIGELFF. The CDR3 DNA is TGTGCCAGCAGCTCAACGGTAGCAGGGGCGATCGGGGAGCTGTTTTTT.

J is TRBJ2-7 and V is TRBV5-4, with 8 bases identical to TRBD1. Germline V lookup: CDR1 SGHNT, CDR2 YYREEE (reference sequence). With 9 bases clipped from V and 5 bases from J, the junction kept 10 bases outside the gene matches. The CDR3 is 13 amino acids. The CDR3 region is CAIPGGGKDEQYF. The CDR3 DNA sequence: TGTGCCATCCCAGGGGGCGGTAAGGACGAGCAGTACTTC. Complete variable domain (other parts from reference TRBV5-4 and TRBJ2-7): ETGVTQSPTHLIKTRGQQVTLRCSSQSGHNTVSWYQQALGQGPQFIFQYYREEENGRGNFPPRFSGLQFPNYSSELNVNALELDDSALYLCAIPGGGKDEQYFGPGTRLTVT.

This clone has more than one count but fewer than ten. The genes are TRBV30 and TRBJ2-1; D possibly corresponds to TRBD1 (5 bases). This CDR3 has 13 amino acids. Trimming pared 4 bases from V and 5 bases from J, leaving 12 bases between. CDR1 is GTSNPN and CDR2 is SVGIG in the germline V gene (reference sequence). The CDR3 region has the DNA TGTGCCTGGAATTATAGGACAAACAATGAGCAGTTCTTC. Translated, it gives CAWNYRTNNEQFF.

This clone occurred once. V and J are TRBV2 and TRBJ2-3, with D tentatively TRBD2 (6 bases). V lost 1 base and J 1 base, leaving 6 bases between the germline ends. The length of the CDR3 is 14 residues. Germline V CDR1 and CDR2: SNHLY, FYNNEI. CDR3 loop: CASSEGGGTDTQYF. CDR3 bases: TGTGCCAGCAGTGAAGGGGGGGGCACAGATACGCAGTATTTT.

CDR3 in amino acids: CASSFDRSTYGYTF. In nucleotides, the CDR3 is TGTGCCAGCAGCTTTGACAGGAGCACCTATGGCTACACCTTC. The chain links TRBV7-8 to TRBJ1-2; D possibly corresponds to TRBD1 (6 bases). The CDR3 has 14 amino acids. Germline V lookup: CDR1 SGHVS, CDR2 FQNEAQ. The V end lost 3 bases, the J end lost 4 bases, and 12 bases lay between the germline ends.

This chain links TRBV7-9 with TRBJ1-4, with no clear D. Germline CDR1 and CDR2: SEHNR and FQNEAQ (reference sequence). Trimming shortened V by 5 bases and J by 0 bases, and 10 bases separated the two germline ends. The CDR3 extends over 15 amino acids. This chain's CDR3 is CASSPIGATNEKLFF. Here the CDR3 DNA reads TGTGCCAGCAGCCCGATTGGAGCAACTAATGAAAAACTGTTTTTT.

The chain employs TRBV19 and TRBJ2-4; D might be TRBD1 (6 bases). CDR1 and CDR2 (germline): LNHDA, SQIVND (reference sequence). V gave up 4 bases and J gave up 0 bases, with 25 bases separating them. The CDR3 has 20 amino acids. The CDR3 loop reads CASSKQGGHSSDLAKNIQYF. The CDR3 DNA reads TGTGCCAGTAGTAAACAGGGTGGACATTCATCCGACTTAGCCAAAAACATTCAGTACTTC.

The chain employs TRBV7-9 and TRBJ2-7; D may be TRBD1 (6 bases). This CDR3 is 14 amino acids long. In germline, CDR1 is SEHNR, CDR2 FQNEAQ (reference sequence). V lost 5 bases and J 7 bases, leaving 18 bases between the germline ends. The CDR3 spells CASSPSRGPGEQYF. The CDR3 nucleotides are TGTGCCAGCAGCCCCTCCAGGGGTCCGGGGGAGCAGTACTTC.

The rearrangement links TRBV4-1 to TRBJ1-3, with TRBD1 identical over 10 bases. V lost 1 base and J lost 2; bases outside the gene matches: 2. The CDR3 loop spans 16 amino acids. CDR1 is MGHRA, CDR2 YSYEKL, per germline. CDR3 sequence reads: CASSQGQGATGNTIYF. CDR3 DNA: TGCGCCAGCAGCCAAGGACAGGGGGCGACTGGAAACACCATATATTTT.

The chain employs TRBV6-5 and TRBJ1-1, with 8 bases aligning to TRBD1. Losses at the gene ends were 7 bases for V and 0 bases for J; bases not matched to a gene: 4. In germline, CDR1 is MNHEY, CDR2 SVGAGI. The CDR3 is 14 amino acids. CDR3 in amino acids: CASNLQGVNTEAFF. The CDR3 DNA reads as TGTGCCAGCAACCTACAGGGGGTGAACACTGAAGCTTTCTTT.

This chain connects TRBV7-9 to TRBJ2-5; 9 nucleotides align to TRBD2. Germline V gene lookup returns CDR1 SEHNR and CDR2 FQNEAQ (reference sequence). The CDR3 sequence is 16 residues long. Trimming cost V 1 base and J 1 base; bases outside gene matches: 4. This CDR3 is CASSLGSSGVQETQYF. The CDR3 DNA reads TGTGCCAGCAGCTTAGGATCTAGCGGGGTCCAAGAGACCCAGTACTTC.

The chain combines TRBV9 with TRBJ1-2; TRBD1 agrees at 9 bases. This CDR3 region has 14 residues. Germline V gene data show CDR1 as SGDLS and CDR2 as YYNGEE. V was clipped by 4 bases and J by 4 bases; unmatched bases: 5. The chain's CDR3 is CASSQGTGTYGYTF. The CDR3 region has the DNA TGTGCCAGCAGCCAAGGGACAGGGACCTATGGCTACACCTTC. Using reference TRBV9 and TRBJ1-2 for the parts outside the CDR3, the full variable domain is DSGVTQTPKHLITATGQRVTLRCSPRSGDLSVYWYQQSLDQGLQFLIQYYNGEERAKGNILERFSAQQFPDLHSELNLSSLELGDSALYFCASSQGTGTYGYTFGSGTRLTVV.

V usage is TRBV27 and J usage is TRBJ1-1, with TRBD1 matching over 7 bases. J lost 4 bases, V lost 6 bases, and 8 bases had no gene match. CDR3 length: 14 amino acids. CDR1 and CDR2 from the germline V gene are MNHEY and SMNVEV (reference sequence). CDR3 amino acids: CASSPRQGTTEAFF. The CDR3 DNA reads TGTGCCAGCAGCCCAAGACAGGGTACCACTGAAGCTTTCTTT.